This entry lists 28 T cell receptor beta chains sequenced from one sample in a study of beta chain features in type 1 diabetes. Every isolated RNA sample was fully reverse transcribed, so sequencing captured expressed TCRB transcripts. Generated by immunoSEQ multiplex PCR, the TCRdb table keeps only in-frame clones and is missing some. The sample contains about 900,000 clones, roughly a sixth of which appear only once. Material: naive CD4+ T cells from blood. All receptors come from a young woman in good health.

The chain employs TRBV9 and TRBJ2-6; D not certain. The ends were cut back, 0 bases at V and 4 bases at J, with 11 bases in the middle. The germline V gene has CDR1 SGDLS and CDR2 YYNGEE. The CDR3 has 16 amino acids. The chain's CDR3 is CASSVGSGSGANVLTF. The CDR3 coding sequence is TGTGCCAGCAGCGTAGGCTCCGGGTCCGGGGCCAACGTCCTGACTTTC. The complete variable domain, with remaining parts taken from reference TRBV9 and TRBJ2-6, reads DSGVTQTPKHLITATGQRVTLRCSPRSGDLSVYWYQQSLDQGLQFLIQYYNGEERAKGNILERFSAQQFPDLHSELNLSSLELGDSALYFCASSVGSGSGANVLTFGAGSRLTVL.

The chain recombines TRBV18 with TRBJ2-5; a possible D gene is TRBD1 (6 bases). Germline V gives CDR1 KGHSH, CDR2 LQKENI. The ends were cut back, 6 bases at V and 4 bases at J, with 12 bases in the middle. The CDR3 spans 13 residues. CDR3 bases: TGTGCCAGCTCCTCACAGGGCGGAGAGACCCAGTACTTC. Protein: CASSSQGGETQYF.

The rearrangement joins TRBV7-9 to TRBJ2-1; D gene uncertain. CDR3 length: 13 residues. V gave up 0 bases and J gave up 6 bases, with 6 bases separating them. Germline lookup yields CDR1 SEHNR and CDR2 FQNEAQ (reference sequence). The CDR3 protein is CASSLAVRNEQFF. CDR3 coding DNA: TGTGCCAGCAGCTTAGCGGTTCGCAATGAGCAGTTCTTC.

This sequence joins TRBV6-1 and TRBJ2-7, with 9 bases fitting TRBD1. Losses at the gene ends were 6 bases for V and 4 bases for J; bases not matched to a gene: 4. Germline lookup yields CDR1 MNHNS and CDR2 SASEGT. The CDR3 runs 13 residues. CDR3 sequence reads: CASSNDRGYEQYF. CDR3 sequence (DNA): TGTGCCAGCAGCAACGACAGGGGGTACGAGCAGTACTTC.

This clone has more than one count but fewer than ten. The rearrangement joins TRBV4-3 to TRBJ1-3; D is undetermined. Trimming pared 3 bases from V and 2 bases from J, leaving 14 bases between. Germline CDR1 reads LGHNA; CDR2 reads YSLEER. The CDR3 sequence is 16 residues long. The CDR3 coding sequence is TGCGCCAGCAGCCAGACCGTCGTCGGAACTGGAAACACCATATATTTT. This codes for CASSQTVVGTGNTIYF.

V gene TRBV7-6 combines with J gene TRBJ2-3; 10 nucleotides match TRBD1. CDR1 is SGHVS and CDR2 is FNYEAQ in the germline V gene. The CDR3 contains 15 residues. Trimming cost V 6 bases and J 5 bases; bases outside gene matches: 8. CDR3 sequence reads: CASSPGTGVVDTQYF. CDR3 DNA: TGTGCCAGCAGTCCAGGGACAGGGGTTGTAGATACGCAGTATTTT.

The chain recombines TRBV9 with TRBJ2-5; D not certain. V shed 4 bases and J shed 2 bases, with 9 bases lying between them. The CDR3 is made up of 13 amino acids. Germline CDR1 reads SGDLS; CDR2 reads YYNGEE. The CDR3 bases are TGTGCCAGCAGCCAAGGGCCTCAAGAGACCCAGTACTTC. Protein: CASSQGPQETQYF.

Notes on this clone: Other DNA sequences within the sample encode an identical CDR3. The chain carries TRBV28 and TRBJ2-1; weak D call: TRBD1 (5 bases). The CDR3 covers 15 residues. V lost 1 base and J 0 bases, leaving 7 bases between the germline ends. Germline V CDR1 and CDR2: MDHEN, SYDVKM. CDR3 bases: TGTGCCAGCAGTTTATTCCAGGGCTCCTACAATGAGCAGTTCTTC. This sequence encodes CASSLFQGSYNEQFF.

This clone showed up just a few times. The chain recombines TRBV5-4 with TRBJ1-4; no clear D gene. Between the trimmed V and J ends, which lost 4 bases and 6 bases, there was a span of 7 bases. This CDR3 is 12 amino acids long. The germline CDR1 and CDR2 sequences are SGHNT and YYREEE (reference sequence). CDR3 bases: TGTGCCAGCAGCGTACCGGATGAAAAACTGTTTTTT. Protein sequence: CASSVPDEKLFF.

V usage is TRBV28 and J usage is TRBJ2-1; D is unresolved. CDR3 length equals 15 residues. CDR1 is MDHEN and CDR2 is SYDVKM in the germline V gene. Trimming removed 7 bases at V and 6 bases at J, with 19 bases between. This CDR3 reads CASTPPEWVSNEQFF. The CDR3 nucleotides are TGTGCCAGCACCCCGCCGGAGTGGGTCAGCAATGAGCAGTTCTTC. The full variable domain, with the rest looked up from reference TRBV28 and TRBJ2-1, is DVKVTQSSRYLVKRTGEKVFLECVQDMDHENMFWYRQDPGLGLRLIYFSYDVKMKEKGDIPEGYSVSREKKERFSLILESASTNQTSMYLCASTPPEWVSNEQFFGPGTRLTVL.

The table lists this clone with a few counts. This chain links TRBV4-3 with TRBJ2-2; D might be TRBD2 (6 bases). This CDR3 comprises 18 residues. V lost 0 bases and J 0 bases, leaving 14 bases between the germline ends. Germline lookup yields CDR1 LGHNA and CDR2 YSLEER. The CDR3 is CASSQESVASANTGELFF. The CDR3 DNA sequence: TGCGCCAGCAGCCAAGAATCGGTGGCTAGCGCGAACACCGGGGAGCTGTTTTTT.

This chain uses TRBV28 with TRBJ1-2; 8 bases are shared with TRBD1. Germline lookup yields CDR1 MDHEN and CDR2 SYDVKM. This CDR3 region has 15 residues. Losses at the gene ends were 5 bases for V and 1 base for J; bases not matched to a gene: 6. In nucleotides, the CDR3 is TGTGCCAGCAGTGTACAACAGGGGGTTAACTATGGCTACACCTTC. It codes for CASSVQQGVNYGYTF.

On this clone itself: Other DNA sequences within the sample encode an identical CDR3. The CDR3 spells CASSPPGVYEQYF. The DNA of the CDR3 is TGTGCCAGCTCACCACCGGGGGTCTACGAGCAGTACTTC. This sequence joins TRBV18 and TRBJ2-7, with D perhaps given as TRBD1 or TRBD2 (5 bases each). The V end was cut by 0 bases, the J end by 3 bases, with 6 bases between. In germline, CDR1 is KGHSH, CDR2 LQKENI. The CDR3 loop spans 13 amino acids.

This clone was seen a handful of times. The V gene is TRBV6-1, the J gene TRBJ1-2, with 7 bases matching TRBD1. CDR3 length: 13 amino acids. The germline CDR1 and CDR2 sequences are MNHNS and SASEGT. With 6 bases clipped from V and 8 bases from J, the junction kept 9 bases outside the gene matches. DNA of the CDR3: TGTGCCAGCAGACTGACAGGGCCAGTCGGCTACACCTTC. This encodes CASRLTGPVGYTF.

The V and J genes are TRBV5-4 and TRBJ2-1, with 10 positions matching TRBD2. Germline V gives CDR1 SGHNT, CDR2 YYREEE (reference sequence). This CDR3 has 17 amino acids. The trim removed 0 bases at V and 7 bases at J, leaving 10 bases unmatched. CDR3 sequence reads: CASSLATSGPRSNEQFF. DNA for the CDR3: TGTGCCAGCAGCTTGGCGACTAGCGGGCCTCGCAGTAATGAGCAGTTCTTC.

This clone was seen only a few times. The CDR3 bases are TGTGCCATCAGTTTACAGGGAAGGGGCTACAATGAGCAGTTCTTC. It is translated as CAISLQGRGYNEQFF. The V and J genes are TRBV10-3 and TRBJ2-1, with D possibly being TRBD1 (6 bases). CDR3 size: 15 residues. Trimming took 5 bases from V and 3 from J, leaving 14 bases between them. Germline loops: CDR1 ENHRY, CDR2 SYGVKD.

The rearrangement joins TRBV5-6 to TRBJ1-1; 10 nucleotides line up with TRBD1. Trimming removed 0 bases from V and 11 bases from J; junction bases left unmatched: 7. The CDR3 totals 14 residues. The germline CDR1 and CDR2 sequences are SGHDT and YYEEEE. The CDR3 here is CASSLVWDRGWAFF. CDR3 sequence (DNA): TGTGCCAGCAGCTTGGTATGGGACAGGGGATGGGCTTTCTTT.

The gene calls are TRBV28 and TRBJ2-7; D is possibly TRBD1 or TRBD2 (5 bases each). The CDR3 is 15 amino acids. The V gene's germline CDR1 is MDHEN and CDR2 SYDVKM. Trimming shortened V by 6 bases and J by 6 bases, and 21 bases separated the two germline ends. The CDR3, as DNA: TGTGCCAGCAGGAACTCGGGACCAACCCACTCCGAGCAGTACTTC. Translation gives CASRNSGPTHSEQYF.

This clone was seen a handful of times. The rearrangement joins TRBV6-5 to TRBJ1-1; tentatively, D is TRBD1 (5 bases). This CDR3 is built from 14 residues. Germline CDR1 reads MNHEY; CDR2 reads SVGAGI. With 0 bases removed from V and 12 bases from J, the gap between germline ends came to 17 bases. CDR3 bases: TGTGCCAGCAGTTACTCGGGTCAGGGACGGCGAACTTTCTTT. This sequence encodes CASSYSGQGRRTFF.

The chain links TRBV4-3 to TRBJ2-3; TRBD2 agrees at 13 bases. Germline V gene lookup returns CDR1 LGHNA and CDR2 YSLEER. J was trimmed by 4 bases and V by 6 bases; bases with no gene match: 10. The CDR3 runs 17 residues. CDR3 coding DNA: TGCGCCAGCAGTCCAACTAGCGGGAGGGCCGGGTCAGATACGCAGTATTTT. This gives the protein CASSPTSGRAGSDTQYF.

This clone was picked up a small number of times. The gene calls are TRBV28 and TRBJ2-2, with unresolved D. This CDR3 comprises 16 residues. Germline assignment: CDR1 MDHEN and CDR2 SYDVKM. Trimming took off 2 bases at V and 4 bases at J, with 14 bases between the two ends. Written as DNA, the CDR3 is TGTGCCAGCAGTTTAAGCCAACAGACGAGCACCGGGGAGCTGTTTTTT. Translation: CASSLSQQTSTGELFF. The whole variable domain, filled in from reference TRBV28 and TRBJ2-2, reads DVKVTQSSRYLVKRTGEKVFLECVQDMDHENMFWYRQDPGLGLRLIYFSYDVKMKEKGDIPEGYSVSREKKERFSLILESASTNQTSMYLCASSLSQQTSTGELFFGEGSRLTVL.

The chain combines TRBV4-1 with TRBJ2-1; 7 nucleotides align to TRBD2. The CDR3 has 17 amino acids. Germline V gene lookup returns CDR1 MGHRA and CDR2 YSYEKL. With 1 base clipped from V and 2 bases from J, the junction kept 8 bases outside the gene matches. This chain's CDR3 is CASSQGVGLGAYNEQFF. The CDR3 bases are TGCGCCAGCAGCCAAGGGGTTGGACTAGGCGCCTACAATGAGCAGTTCTTC.

The rearrangement links TRBV10-1 to TRBJ2-7, with D perhaps TRBD2 (6 bases). V gave up 10 bases and J gave up 4 bases, with 11 bases separating them. The V gene's germline CDR1 is WNHNN and CDR2 SYGVQD (reference sequence). The CDR3 runs to 11 residues. The CDR3 DNA sequence: TGCGCCACCGGGACTGCTTACGAGCAGTACTTC. It is translated as CATGTAYEQYF.

The chain joins TRBV2 to TRBJ2-1; TRBD2 matches 7 bases. V trimming: 6 bases; J trimming: 1 base; junction bases outside the gene matches: 9. Germline assignment: CDR1 SNHLY and CDR2 FYNNEI. CDR3 size: 16 residues. CDR3 nucleotides: TGTGCCAGCAGAGTCGCGGGAGCAGCGTCCTACAATGAGCAGTTCTTC. It codes for CASRVAGAASYNEQFF.

This clone was seen at least ten times. The chain recombines TRBV23-1 with TRBJ1-4; D may be TRBD1 (5 bases). TRBV23-1 is flagged as an ORF with uncertain function. The CDR3 consists of 15 residues. Trimming shortened V by 5 bases and J by 4 bases, and 14 bases separated the two germline ends. The CDR3 here is CASSCHGGCNEKLFF. CDR3 coding DNA: TGCGCCAGCAGTTGTCACGGGGGGTGTAATGAAAAACTGTTTTTT.

This chain joins TRBV7-9 and TRBJ1-1; no reliable D call. Trimming pared 4 bases from V and 0 bases from J, leaving 6 bases between. This CDR3 is 13 amino acids long. Germline CDR1 and CDR2: SEHNR and FQNEAQ (reference sequence). The CDR3 DNA reads as TGTGCCAGCAGCTGGTCCGTGAACACTGAAGCTTTCTTT. Translating gives CASSWSVNTEAFF. The full variable domain, its missing parts supplied by reference TRBV7-9 and TRBJ1-1, is DTGVSQNPRHKITKRGQNVTFRCDPISEHNRLYWYRQTLGQGPEFLTYFQNEAQLEKSRLLSDRFSAERPKGSFSTLEIQRTEQGDSAMYLCASSWSVNTEAFFGQGTRLTVV.

This clone was observed a handful of times. The sample contains more than one DNA sequence encoding this CDR3. The V call is TRBV5-1, the J call TRBJ1-1, with D uncertain. Trimming took off 1 base at V and 1 base at J, with 5 bases between the two ends. The length of the CDR3 is 13 residues. From germline, CDR1 is SGHRS and CDR2 YFSETQ. The DNA of the CDR3 is TGCGCCAGCAGCTTGTCCAAGAACACTGAAGCTTTCTTT. This translates into CASSLSKNTEAFF.

The chain links TRBV10-3 to TRBJ2-1, with TRBD2 matching 8 bases. The CDR3 sequence is 13 residues long. Trimming at V came to 10 bases and at J to 6 bases, leaving 8 bases not matched to a gene. Per germline, CDR1 ENHRY and CDR2 SYGVKD. The CDR3 DNA follows: TGTGCCACGACAGCGGGAGCAACCAATGAGCAGTTCTTC. The encoded protein is CATTAGATNEQFF.